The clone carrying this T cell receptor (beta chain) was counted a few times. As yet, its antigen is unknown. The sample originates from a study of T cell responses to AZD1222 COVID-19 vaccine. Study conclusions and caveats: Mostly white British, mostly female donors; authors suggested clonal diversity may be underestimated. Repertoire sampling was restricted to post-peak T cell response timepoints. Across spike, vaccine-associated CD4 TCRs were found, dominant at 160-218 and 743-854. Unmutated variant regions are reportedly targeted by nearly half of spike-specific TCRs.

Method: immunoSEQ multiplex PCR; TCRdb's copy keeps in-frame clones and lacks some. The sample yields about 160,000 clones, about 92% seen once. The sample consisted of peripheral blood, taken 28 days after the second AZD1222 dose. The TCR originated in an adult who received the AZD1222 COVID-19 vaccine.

As DNA, the CDR3 is TGTGCCAGCAGCCTCGGGGGCCCGGGACAGGGATACACCGGGGAGCTGTTTTTT. The encoded protein is CASSLGGPGQGYTGELFF. V is TRBV7-9 and J is TRBJ2-2; TRBD1 agrees at 9 bases. J lost 3 bases, V lost 5 bases, and 13 bases had no gene match. The CDR3 runs 18 residues. From germline, CDR1 is SEHNR and CDR2 FQNEAQ (reference sequence).